Each of the 27 T cell receptor beta chains below was sequenced from the same sample in a study of tumor-infiltrating lymphocytes in primary liver carcinoma. Scientists recovered RNA and DNA together from roughly 20-30 mg of unsorted bulk tissue. TCR beta cDNA was made from roughly 500 ng total RNA with a constant-region primer. Libraries for TCR beta were built through three nested multiplex PCR rounds, which together made up a slightly modified ARM-PCR procedure. A C-beta reverse primer and TRBV1-TRBV30 forward primers served in each of the first two PCR rounds, at ten to eleven cycles apiece. TCRdb re-called the multiplex PCR reads with MiXCR, one entry per CDR3 protein. The sample records about 66,000 distinct CDR3 sequences, roughly two thirds being singletons. Sequencing was done on a sample of liver tumor tissue from sampling region 4. Indicated subset: tumor region T4, right-lateral pole. These receptors all stem from a middle-aged man with primary liver carcinoma and hepatitis B virus infection.

A remark on this clonotype: A read error may produce the germline difference seen at one junction end. The gene calls are TRBV11-2 and TRBJ2-7, with D possibly matching TRBD1 (5 bases). Germline loops: CDR1 SGHAT, CDR2 FQNNGV. The CDR3 runs 13 residues. The CDR3 spells CANSLDSTYEQYF. In DNA, the CDR3 is TGTGCCAACAGCCTCGACAGCACCTACGAGCAGTACTTC.

A note on this clonotype: The junction departs from germline at one end; a sequencing error may be responsible. The chain uses TRBV10-3 and TRBJ1-5; 7 positions match TRBD1. This CDR3 has 13 residues. From germline, CDR1 is ENHRY and CDR2 SYGVKD. The CDR3 region is CARTGTDQAPHHF. Written as DNA, the CDR3 is TGTGCCAGGACCGGGACAGACCAGGCGCCCCATCATTTT.

Turning to this clonotype: One end of the junction varies from germline; a read error may be responsible. The V and J genes are TRBV11-2 and TRBJ2-3; D tentatively fits TRBD1 or TRBD2 (5 bases each). This CDR3 has 16 amino acids. The germline CDR1 and CDR2 sequences are SGHAT and FQNNGV. CDR3 nucleotide sequence: TGTGCTAGCAGCCAGCCGAGGGGCAGGGGCACAGATACGCAGTATTTT. Its translation: CASSQPRGRGTDTQYF.

This clonotype was detected once. CDR3 DNA sequence: TGTGCCAGCTGTTCTAAACTCTACGAGCAGTACTTC. It specifies CASCSKLYEQYF. The rearrangement links TRBV27 to TRBJ2-7, with no clear D. V lost 8 bases, J lost 3 bases, and 11 bases lay in between. The CDR3 is 12 amino acids. Per the germline V gene, CDR1 is MNHEY and CDR2 is SMNVEV (reference sequence).

Points on this clonotype: An end of the junction does not agree with germline; a read error may underlie this. CDR3 nucleotides: TGTGCCAGCGGCTTATTTCAGGACAACGACTATGGCTGCACCTTC. As protein: CASGLFQDNDYGCTF. V and J are TRBV11-1 and TRBJ1-2, with a tentative D call TRBD1 (5 bases). The CDR3 is 15 amino acids. Germline V gene lookup returns CDR1 SGHAT and CDR2 FQDESV (reference sequence). Full variable domain (remainder filled in from reference TRBV11-1 and TRBJ1-2): EAEVAQSPRYKITEKSQAVAFWCDPISGHATLYWYRQILGQGPELLVQFQDESVVDDSQLPKDRFSAERLKGVDSTLKIQPAELGDSAMYLCASGLFQDNDYGCTFGSGTRLTVV.

A single count supports this clonotype. The conserved final phenylalanine or tryptophan is absent from the CDR3, which likely points to a read error. The chain has TRBV11-2 and TRBJ2-1; no definite D call. The CDR3 loop spans 16 amino acids. V lost 8 bases, J lost 0 bases, and 17 bases lay in between. The germline V gene has CDR1 SGHAT and CDR2 FQNNGV. CDR3 sequence: CASCIDPESSYNEQFS. CDR3 sequence (DNA): TGTGCCAGCTGCATAGATCCAGAGAGCTCCTACAATGAGCAGTTCTCC.

On this clonotype: The CDR3 does not close with the conserved phenylalanine or tryptophan, likely indicating a read error. This rearrangement joins TRBV29-1 to TRBJ2-1; D unclear. This CDR3 is built from 12 residues. The V gene's germline CDR1 is SQVTM and CDR2 ANQGSEA. V gave up 8 bases and J gave up 6 bases, with 14 bases separating them. The CDR3 nucleotides read TGCAGCATTGTCGGTCTAGTCAATGAGCAGTTCTCC. Its translation: CSIVGLVNEQFS.

The chain couples TRBV29-1 to TRBJ2-7; D may correspond to TRBD1 or TRBD2 (5 bases each). V was pared by 8 bases and J by 2 bases, with 25 bases between. From germline, CDR1 is SQVTM and CDR2 ANQGSEA. The CDR3 totals 16 residues. CDR3 region: CSTMTSGTGIPYEQYF. Written as DNA, the CDR3 is TGCAGCACCATGACATCTGGGACCGGCATTCCCTACGAGCAGTACTTC.

A note on this clonotype: A clone one base away is much larger, so this may be a read error. The J gene is TRBJ2-7, the V gene TRBV11-1; 7 bases are a match to TRBD1. The CDR3 extends over 13 amino acids. Per the germline V gene, CDR1 is SGHAT and CDR2 is FQDESV (reference sequence). The DNA of the CDR3 is TGTGTCAGCAGGGGGAAGCGACCCTACGAGCAGTACTTC. As protein: CVSRGKRPYEQYF.

In its sample, this clonotype ranks as medium-sized. V and J are TRBV12-3 or TRBV12-4 and TRBJ1-5; D remains unclear. CDR3 length equals 15 residues. Trimming left V 3 bases short and J 1 base short, with 10 bases between. The chain's CDR3 is CASSFGQGSNQPQHF. Written as DNA, the CDR3 is TGTGCCAGCAGTTTTGGGCAAGGAAGCAATCAGCCCCAGCATTTT.

This clonotype occurred a few times. The chain employs TRBV12-3 or TRBV12-4 and TRBJ1-1, with D perhaps TRBD1 (5 bases). V gave up 5 bases and J gave up 3 bases, with 10 bases separating them. The CDR3 is 13 residues long. The CDR3 loop reads CASSLREDTEAFF. CDR3 nucleotide sequence: TGTGCCAGCAGTCTCAGGGAAGACACTGAAGCTTTCTTT.

The rearrangement links TRBV29-1 to TRBJ2-5; D possibly corresponds to TRBD2 (5 bases). CDR3 length: 15 residues. The germline V gene has CDR1 SQVTM and CDR2 ANQGSEA. V was clipped by 2 bases and J by 5 bases, with 18 bases between them. The CDR3 DNA reads TGCAGCGTTGAAACCGCGGCGGGTAGACCGGAGACCCAGTACTTC. Protein sequence: CSVETAAGRPETQYF.

The sample holds many counts of this clonotype. V and J are TRBV10-3 and TRBJ2-5; TRBD2 matches 8 bases. This CDR3 has 15 amino acids. Germline-derived CDR1 and CDR2 are ENHRY and SYGVKD. V shed 3 bases and J 5 bases; nucleotides not matched to a gene: 8. The CDR3, as DNA: TGTGCCATCAGTGACCCTGGCGGGAGGAGGGAGACCCAGTACTTC. It encodes CAISDPGGRRETQYF.

On this clonotype: At one boundary the junction diverges from the germline segment, which might be a read error. The CDR3 loop reads CANSDWVSRHHEGEQYF. Here the CDR3 DNA reads TGTGCCAACAGTGATTGGGTAAGCCGCCACCACGAGGGCGAGCAGTACTTC. The chain is built from TRBV6-1 and TRBJ2-7, with D maybe TRBD2 (5 bases). The germline gives CDR1 MNHNS, CDR2 SASEGT. This CDR3 is 17 amino acids long.

This clonotype was seen just once. This CDR3 fails to terminate in the conserved phenylalanine or tryptophan, so it likely reflects a read error. J is TRBJ2-7 and V is TRBV7-9; 10 nucleotides align to TRBD2. The germline gives CDR1 SEHNR, CDR2 FQNEAQ (reference sequence). The CDR3 is made up of 15 amino acids. The CDR3, as DNA: TGTGTCAGCAGCTCGGAGACTAGCGGGTACTACGAGCAGTACTTG. Translation gives CVSSSETSGYYEQYL.

On this clonotype: This may be a read error: a much more frequent sequence differs by one nucleotide. The rearrangement joins TRBV5-1 to TRBJ2-1; 7 bases agree with TRBD2. This CDR3 is 13 amino acids long. The ends lost 3 bases at V and 12 bases at J; junction bases unmatched: 9. In germline, CDR1 is SGHRS, CDR2 YFSETQ. The CDR3 sequence is CASSWRLAYRQFF. DNA of the CDR3: TGCGCCAGCAGCTGGAGACTAGCCTATAGGCAGTTCTTC. The complete variable domain, with remaining parts taken from reference TRBV5-1 and TRBJ2-1, reads KAGVTQTPRYLIKTRGQQVTLSCSPISGHRSVSWYQQTPGQGLQFLFEYFSETQRNKGNFPGRFSGRQFSNSRSEMNVSTLELGDSALYLCASSWRLAYRQFFGPGTRLTVL.

Details on this clonotype: One junction end does not reproduce the germline sequence, and a read error may be involved. The chain links TRBV10-3 to TRBJ2-7; 16 bases map to TRBD2. Germline V gene data show CDR1 as ENHRY and CDR2 as SYGVKD. The CDR3 loop spans 19 amino acids. The CDR3 region is CANTKRSGLAGGLSHEQYF. The CDR3 DNA reads as TGTGCCAACACCAAACGATCGGGACTAGCGGGAGGGCTCTCCCACGAGCAGTACTTC.

To note about this clonotype: Compared with germline, one end of the junction differs, possibly owing to a read error. The genes are TRBV5-6 and TRBJ1-5; D unclear. This CDR3 region has 15 residues. CDR1 and CDR2 (germline): SGHDT, YYEEEE. CDR3 sequence: CASSLAARLDQPQHF. The CDR3 DNA reads as TGTGCCAGCAGTTTGGCTGCTAGGCTGGATCAGCCCCAGCATTTT.

In the case of this clonotype: A read error may explain this, as a much larger clone is one base away. The rearrangement joins TRBV29-1 to TRBJ2-5; no clear D gene. Germline CDR1 reads SQVTM; CDR2 reads ANQGSEA. The length of the CDR3 is 12 residues. The CDR3 DNA reads TGCAGCGTTGTGGTGCGTTCAGAGACTCAGAACTTC. Its translation is CSVVVRSETQNF.

This clonotype was detected only once. The junction differs from germline at one of its ends, possibly a read error. J is TRBJ2-3 and V is TRBV12-3 or TRBV12-4, with TRBD1 as a possible D gene (6 bases). The CDR3 has 19 amino acids. In nucleotides, the CDR3 is TGTGCCAGCAGTTTATCGAAGCCGGGACACCCAGCGGAAACAGGTACGCAGTATTTT. This gives the protein CASSLSKPGHPAETGTQYF.

This clonotype appeared a few times. J is TRBJ1-2 and V is TRBV12-3 or TRBV12-4; 7 bases align to TRBD1. V dropped 0 bases and J dropped 8; count of bases not matched to a gene: 6. The CDR3 runs to 14 residues. This CDR3 is CASSLAPGGKGYTF. The CDR3 nucleotides read TGTGCCAGCAGTTTAGCCCCAGGGGGAAAGGGCTACACCTTC.

V gene TRBV29-1 combines with J gene TRBJ2-1, with a weak D call TRBD2 (5 bases). CDR1 and CDR2 from the germline V gene are SQVTM and ANQGSEA. Between the trimmed V and J ends, which lost 8 bases and 7 bases, there was a span of 15 bases. The CDR3 covers 12 residues. In nucleotides, the CDR3 is TGCAGCTTCCGACGAGGAGGTAATGAGCAGTTCTTC. Translating gives CSFRRGGNEQFF.

This clonotype was picked up a small number of times. The junction differs from germline at one of its ends, possibly a read error. The chain combines TRBV14 with TRBJ2-1; the match to TRBD2 covers 14 bases. The length of the CDR3 is 16 residues. Germline V gene data show CDR1 as SGHDN and CDR2 as FVKESK. The CDR3 reads CASNQVGLAGDHEQFF. DNA for the CDR3: TGTGCCAGCAACCAAGTGGGACTAGCGGGAGATCATGAGCAGTTCTTC. Based on the CDR3 plus reference TRBV14 and TRBJ2-1, the full variable domain is EAGVTQFPSHSVIEKGQTVTLRCDPISGHDNLYWYRRVMGKEIKFLLHFVKESKQDESGMPNNRFLAERTGGTYSTLKVQPAELEDSGVYFCASNQVGLAGDHEQFFGPGTRLTVL.

Turning to this clonotype: One junction end disagrees with the germline gene, perhaps due to a read error. The V call is TRBV6-6, the J call TRBJ2-3; D unresolved. The CDR3 runs 12 residues. Per germline, CDR1 MNHNY and CDR2 SVGAGI (reference sequence). Here the CDR3 reads CASRYTEDTQYF. DNA of the CDR3: TGTGCCAGCAGATACACGGAAGATACACAGTATTTT.

This clonotype was recorded many times. One end of the junction varies from germline; a read error may be responsible. The J gene is TRBJ2-1, the V gene TRBV29-1; D is undetermined. CDR1 is SQVTM, CDR2 ANQGSEA, per germline. This CDR3 is built from 15 residues. The CDR3 DNA reads as TGCAGCGTTGATCTTTCTAGGGCCAATACCAATGGGCAGTTCTTC. Encoded protein: CSVDLSRANTNGQFF.

This clonotype was seen at least ten times. The chain links TRBV5-1 to TRBJ2-7, with D perhaps TRBD1 (7 bases). Trimming removed 0 bases from V and 1 base from J, with 20 bases in between. The V gene's germline CDR1 is SGHRS and CDR2 YFSETQ. The CDR3 spans 18 residues. CDR3 sequence (DNA): TGCGCCAGCAGCTTGGTTGGCGGTGGCGCGGGACAGTCCTACGAGCAGTACTTC. Translated, it gives CASSLVGGGAGQSYEQYF.

As concerns this clonotype: One end of the junction varies from germline; a read error may be responsible. The chain employs TRBV7-8 and TRBJ2-7; D is unclear. Germline V gene sequence: CDR1 SGHVS, CDR2 FQNEAQ. The CDR3 consists of 13 residues. CDR3 in DNA: TGTGCCAGCAGCTCTGACTCCGCCTACGAGCAGTGCTTC. Its translation: CASSSDSAYEQCF.